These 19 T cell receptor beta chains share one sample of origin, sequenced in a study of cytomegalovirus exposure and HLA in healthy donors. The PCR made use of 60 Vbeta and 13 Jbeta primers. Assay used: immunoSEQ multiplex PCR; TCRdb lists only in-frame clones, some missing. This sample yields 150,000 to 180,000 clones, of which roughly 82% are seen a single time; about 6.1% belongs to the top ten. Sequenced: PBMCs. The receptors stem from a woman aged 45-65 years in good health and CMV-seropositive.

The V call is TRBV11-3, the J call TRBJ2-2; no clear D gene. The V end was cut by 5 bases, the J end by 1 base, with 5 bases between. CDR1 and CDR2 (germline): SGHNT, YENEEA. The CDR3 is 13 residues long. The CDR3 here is CASSRQNTGELFF. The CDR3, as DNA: TGTGCCAGCAGCCGACAGAACACCGGGGAGCTGTTTTTT.

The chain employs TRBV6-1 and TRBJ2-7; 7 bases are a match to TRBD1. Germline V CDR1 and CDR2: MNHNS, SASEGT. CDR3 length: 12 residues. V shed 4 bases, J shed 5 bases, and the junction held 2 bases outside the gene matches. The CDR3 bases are TGTGCCAGCAGTGGACAGGGTAACGAGCAGTACTTC. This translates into CASSGQGNEQYF.

The CDR3 reads CASSWGDRGNTGELFF. The CDR3 nucleotides are TGTGCCAGCAGCTGGGGGGACAGGGGCAACACCGGGGAGCTGTTTTTT. The V gene is TRBV5-4, the J gene TRBJ2-2, with 10 bases matching TRBD1. V shed 3 bases and J 2 bases; nucleotides not matched to a gene: 4. The CDR3 is 16 residues long. Germline V gene lookup returns CDR1 SGHNT and CDR2 YYREEE (reference sequence).

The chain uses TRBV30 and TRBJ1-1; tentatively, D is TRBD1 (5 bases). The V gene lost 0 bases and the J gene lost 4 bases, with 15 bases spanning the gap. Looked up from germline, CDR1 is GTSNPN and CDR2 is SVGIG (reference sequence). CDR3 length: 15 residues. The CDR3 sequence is CAWSVWGGESTEAFF. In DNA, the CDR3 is TGTGCCTGGAGTGTATGGGGGGGTGAGAGCACTGAAGCTTTCTTT.

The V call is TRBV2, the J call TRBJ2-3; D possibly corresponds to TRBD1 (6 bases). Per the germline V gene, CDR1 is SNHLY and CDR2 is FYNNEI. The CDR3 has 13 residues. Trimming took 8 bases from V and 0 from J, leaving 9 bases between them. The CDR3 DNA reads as TGTGCCAGCCCAGGGGCAAGCACAGATACGCAGTATTTT. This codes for CASPGASTDTQYF.

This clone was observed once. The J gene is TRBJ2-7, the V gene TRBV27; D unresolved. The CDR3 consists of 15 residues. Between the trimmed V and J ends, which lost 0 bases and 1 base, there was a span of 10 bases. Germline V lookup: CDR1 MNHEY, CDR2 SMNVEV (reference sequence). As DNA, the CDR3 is TGTGCCAGCAGTTTATCTTGGGCCCTATCCTACGAGCAGTACTTC. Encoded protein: CASSLSWALSYEQYF.

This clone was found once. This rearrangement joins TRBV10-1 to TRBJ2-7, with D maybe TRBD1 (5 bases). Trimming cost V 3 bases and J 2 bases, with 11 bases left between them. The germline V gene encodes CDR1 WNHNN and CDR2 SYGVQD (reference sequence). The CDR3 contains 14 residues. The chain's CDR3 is CASSDQGRTYEQYF. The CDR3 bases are TGCGCCAGCAGTGACCAGGGAAGAACCTACGAGCAGTACTTC.

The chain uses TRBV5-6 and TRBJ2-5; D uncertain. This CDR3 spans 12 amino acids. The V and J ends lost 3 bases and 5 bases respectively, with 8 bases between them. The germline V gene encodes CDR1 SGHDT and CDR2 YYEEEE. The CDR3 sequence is CASSSIGETQYF. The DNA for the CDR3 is TGTGCCAGCAGCTCGATTGGCGAGACCCAGTACTTC.

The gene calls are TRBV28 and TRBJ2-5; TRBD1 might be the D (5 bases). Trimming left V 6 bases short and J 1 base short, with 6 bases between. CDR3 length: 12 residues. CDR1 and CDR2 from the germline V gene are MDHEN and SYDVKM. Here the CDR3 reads CASRGAQETQYF. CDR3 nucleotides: TGTGCCAGCAGAGGGGCCCAAGAGACCCAGTACTTC.

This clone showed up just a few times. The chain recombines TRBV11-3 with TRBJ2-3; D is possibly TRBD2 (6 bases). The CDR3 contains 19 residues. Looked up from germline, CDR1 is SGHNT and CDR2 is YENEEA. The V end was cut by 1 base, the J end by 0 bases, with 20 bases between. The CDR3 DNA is TGTGCCAGCAGCTTAGGTCGGCCGGGAGCAATAGGAAGCACAGATACGCAGTATTTT. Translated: CASSLGRPGAIGSTDTQYF.

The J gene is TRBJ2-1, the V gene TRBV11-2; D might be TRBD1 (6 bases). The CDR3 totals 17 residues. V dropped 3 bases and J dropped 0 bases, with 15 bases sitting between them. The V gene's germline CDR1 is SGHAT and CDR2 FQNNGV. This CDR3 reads CASSFRIGQSSYNEQFF. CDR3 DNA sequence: TGTGCCAGCAGCTTTAGGATCGGACAGAGCTCCTACAATGAGCAGTTCTTC.

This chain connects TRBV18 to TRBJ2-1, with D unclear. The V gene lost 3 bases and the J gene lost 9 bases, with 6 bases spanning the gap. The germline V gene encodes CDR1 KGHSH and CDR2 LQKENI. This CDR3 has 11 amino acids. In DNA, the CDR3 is TGTGCCAGCTCACCCCTCGGTGAGCAGTTCTTC. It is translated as CASSPLGEQFF. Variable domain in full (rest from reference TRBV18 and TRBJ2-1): NAGVMQNPRHLVRRRGQEARLRCSPMKGHSHVYWYRQLPEEGLKFMVYLQKENIIDESGMPKERFSAEFPKEGPSILRIQQVVRGDSAAYFCASSPLGEQFFGPGTRLTVL.

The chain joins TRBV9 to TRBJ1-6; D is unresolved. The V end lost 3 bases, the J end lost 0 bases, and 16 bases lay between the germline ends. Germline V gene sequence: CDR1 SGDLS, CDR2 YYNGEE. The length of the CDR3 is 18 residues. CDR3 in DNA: TGTGCCAGCAGCGGGGGAGGGTCCTTAAGCTCCTATAATTCACCCCTCCACTTT. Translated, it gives CASSGGGSLSSYNSPLHF. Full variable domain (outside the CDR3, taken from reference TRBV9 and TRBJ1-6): DSGVTQTPKHLITATGQRVTLRCSPRSGDLSVYWYQQSLDQGLQFLIQYYNGEERAKGNILERFSAQQFPDLHSELNLSSLELGDSALYFCASSGGGSLSSYNSPLHFGNGTRLTVT.

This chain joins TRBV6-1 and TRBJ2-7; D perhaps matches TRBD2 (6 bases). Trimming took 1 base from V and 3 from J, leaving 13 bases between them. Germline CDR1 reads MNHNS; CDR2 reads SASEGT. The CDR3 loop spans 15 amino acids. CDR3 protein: CASSEEWTINYEQYF. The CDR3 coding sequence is TGTGCCAGCAGTGAAGAGTGGACTATTAACTACGAGCAGTACTTC.

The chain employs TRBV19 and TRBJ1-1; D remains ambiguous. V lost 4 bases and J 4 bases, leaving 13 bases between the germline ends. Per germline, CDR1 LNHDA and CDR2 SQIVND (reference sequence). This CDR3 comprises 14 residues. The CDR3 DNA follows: TGTGCCAGTAGTAGAATATACGAGGGCACTGAAGCTTTCTTT. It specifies CASSRIYEGTEAFF.

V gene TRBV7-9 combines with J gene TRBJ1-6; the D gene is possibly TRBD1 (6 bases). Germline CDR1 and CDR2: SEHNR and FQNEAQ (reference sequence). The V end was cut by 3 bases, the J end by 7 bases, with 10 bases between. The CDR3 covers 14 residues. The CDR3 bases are TGTGCCAGCAGCTTGACAGGCCTAAATTCACCCCTCCACTTT. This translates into CASSLTGLNSPLHF.

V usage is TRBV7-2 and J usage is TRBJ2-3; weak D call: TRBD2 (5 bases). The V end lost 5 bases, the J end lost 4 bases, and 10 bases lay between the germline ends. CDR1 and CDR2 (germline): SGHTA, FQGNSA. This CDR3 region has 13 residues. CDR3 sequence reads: CASSLGGPDTQYF. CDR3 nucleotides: TGTGCCAGCAGCCTTGGCGGGCCAGATACGCAGTATTTT.

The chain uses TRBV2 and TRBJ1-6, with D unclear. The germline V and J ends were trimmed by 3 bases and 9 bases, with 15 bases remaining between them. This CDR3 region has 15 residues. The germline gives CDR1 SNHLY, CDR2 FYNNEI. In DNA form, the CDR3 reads TGTGCCAGCAGTGAGGGCGATATAGGAATTTCACCCCTCCACTTT. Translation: CASSEGDIGISPLHF.

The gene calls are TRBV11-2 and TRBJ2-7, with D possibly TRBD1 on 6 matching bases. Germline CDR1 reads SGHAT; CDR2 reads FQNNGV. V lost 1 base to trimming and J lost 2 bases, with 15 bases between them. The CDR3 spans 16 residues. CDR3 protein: CASSLVARQGPYEQYF. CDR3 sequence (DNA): TGTGCCAGCAGCTTAGTGGCCAGGCAGGGGCCCTACGAGCAGTACTTC.